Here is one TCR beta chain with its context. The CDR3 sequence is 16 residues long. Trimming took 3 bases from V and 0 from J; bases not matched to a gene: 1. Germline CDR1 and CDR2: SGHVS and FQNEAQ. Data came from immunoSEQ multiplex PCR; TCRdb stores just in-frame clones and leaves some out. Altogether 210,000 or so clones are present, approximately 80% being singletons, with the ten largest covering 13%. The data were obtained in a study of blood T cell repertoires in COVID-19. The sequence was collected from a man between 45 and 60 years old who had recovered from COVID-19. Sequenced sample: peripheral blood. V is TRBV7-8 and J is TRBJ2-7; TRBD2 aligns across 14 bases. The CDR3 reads CASSFGTSGSSYEQYF. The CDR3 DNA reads TGTGCCAGCAGCTTCGGGACTAGCGGGAGCTCCTACGAGCAGTACTTC.